One sample yielded the 3 T cell receptor beta chains listed below, sequenced in a study of T-cell reconstitution after alpha-beta-depleted transplantation in children. Preparing the TCRbeta library involved the use of unique molecular identifiers. TCRdb re-called the PCR reads through MiXCR, storing one row per CDR3 protein. Here the sample spans roughly 98,000 distinct CDR3 sequences, around 15% being singletons. Source: PBMCs, mostly from graft donor cells, taken 180 days after TCRalphabeta/CD19-depleted stem cell transplant. The receptor source for this set is a male patient aged 2-15 years who had a stem cell transplant for acute lymphoblastic leukemia, so the T cells may come from the graft donor.

This clonotype was detected a few times. This chain connects TRBV6-5 to TRBJ2-5; D may be TRBD1 or TRBD2 (5 bases each). This CDR3 is 15 amino acids long. V was trimmed by 5 bases and J by 5 bases, leaving 18 bases between them. Germline V gene data show CDR1 as MNHEY and CDR2 as SVGAGI. CDR3 protein: CASSLLVGVLETQYF. The CDR3, as DNA: TGTGCCAGCAGTCTCCTCGTGGGGGTCTTGGAGACCCAGTACTTC.

The gene calls are TRBV24-1 and TRBJ2-1; 7 nucleotides match TRBD2. V dropped 8 bases and J dropped 8; count of bases not matched to a gene: 14. CDR3 length: 15 residues. Germline assignment: CDR1 KGHDR and CDR2 SFDVKD. For the CDR3, the DNA is TGTGCCACCACGAGAGTTGCGGGGGAGCCCCATGAGCAGTTCTTC. It codes for CATTRVAGEPHEQFF.

This clonotype was counted many times. The chain joins TRBV5-1 to TRBJ2-7; 7 bases line up with TRBD2. CDR3 length: 14 amino acids. Unmatched junction bases numbered 7, after V lost 4 bases and J lost 3 bases. The germline V gene encodes CDR1 SGHRS and CDR2 YFSETQ. CDR3 sequence (DNA): TGCGCCAGCAGCCCGTCGGGGGGAGTCTACGAGCAGTACTTC. It specifies CASSPSGGVYEQYF.